These 5 T cell receptor beta chains originate from one sample sequenced in a study of blood T cells in healthy people across ages. Sample-barcoded 5' priming and a J-beta primer mix drove a second PCR of 7 to 11 cycles. MiXCR was run by TCRdb on the 5' RACE reads, yielding one entry per CDR3 protein. The sample holds some 850,000 distinct CDR3 sequences; roughly 26% are singletons and the top ten take around 3%. The sample was also reused in another study, on T cells of mothers and their children.

Sample: blood. The receptors were gathered from a boy younger than 18 in good health.

The V and J genes are TRBV20-1 and TRBJ2-2; 7 bases align to TRBD2. Germline-derived CDR1 and CDR2 are DFQATT and SNEGSKA (reference sequence). V shed 1 base, J shed 4 bases, and the junction held 9 bases outside the gene matches. The length of the CDR3 is 16 residues. The CDR3 region is CSARVREAPSTGELFF. CDR3 nucleotide sequence: TGCAGTGCTAGAGTTCGGGAGGCACCAAGCACCGGGGAGCTGTTTTTT.

This sequence joins TRBV4-1 and TRBJ2-5; 8 bases are shared with TRBD1. Germline V lookup: CDR1 MGHRA, CDR2 YSYEKL. Trimming cost V 4 bases and J 4 bases; bases outside gene matches: 11. The CDR3 sequence is 16 residues long. In nucleotides, the CDR3 is TGCGCCAGCAGCCCCTTGGGACAGGTCCGAGGAGAGACCCAGTACTTC. It translates to CASSPLGQVRGETQYF.

The rearrangement links TRBV7-6 to TRBJ2-5; 10 bases agree with TRBD1. Matching the DNA end better, TRBJ2-7 makes the J call doubtful. The germline CDR1 and CDR2 sequences are SGHVS and FNYEAQ. This CDR3 contains 15 residues. The CDR3 region is CASSLGTGEGNEQYF. The CDR3 region has the DNA TGTGCCAGCAGCCTCGGGACAGGGGAAGGAAACGAGCAGTACTTC.

This chain links TRBV7-2 with TRBJ1-4; no firm D call. CDR3 length: 15 residues. The germline CDR1 and CDR2 sequences are SGHTA and FQGNSA. The germline V and J ends were trimmed by 3 bases and 5 bases, with 13 bases remaining between them. The CDR3 DNA is TGTGCCAGCAGCTTTAGGCCCCCTCCCAATGAAAAACTGTTTTTT. Translation: CASSFRPPPNEKLFF.

CDR3 DNA: TGTGCCAGCAGTTACGTCCACGGTCAAGAGACCCAGTACTTC. Translated: CASSYVHGQETQYF. The chain is built from TRBV6-6 and TRBJ2-5, with no clear D. The germline gives CDR1 MNHNY, CDR2 SVGAGI (reference sequence). CDR3 length equals 14 residues. V was clipped by 2 bases and J by 2 bases, with 9 bases between them.